The 21 T cell receptor beta chains below were found in one sample sequenced in a study of long-term antiretroviral therapy in people with HIV. Version v3.0 of the immunoSEQ assay ran at survey level. Sequencing was performed with immunoSEQ multiplex PCR; in TCRdb, only in-frame clones are kept and a portion is missing. The repertoire holds just under 20,000 clones, with approximately 80% as singletons. The material sequenced was unsorted PBMCs, taken 0.5 years before starting antiretroviral therapy. These receptors were obtained from a man between 18 and 29 years old with HIV.

The chain links TRBV19 to TRBJ1-4; D gene unclear. The germline V gene encodes CDR1 LNHDA and CDR2 SQIVND (reference sequence). Trimming stripped 1 base from V and 3 bases from J, with 9 bases between. The length of the CDR3 is 15 residues. CDR3 DNA sequence: TGTGCCAGTAGTATAGGTCTGTCAGCTAATGAAAAACTGTTTTTT. It specifies CASSIGLSANEKLFF.

In its sample, this clone was seen a few times. V gene TRBV19 combines with J gene TRBJ1-6, with D perhaps TRBD1 (6 bases). The CDR3 length is 13 residues. V was trimmed by 4 bases and J by 12 bases, leaving 13 bases between them. Per germline, CDR1 LNHDA and CDR2 SQIVND (reference sequence). CDR3 sequence: CASSTGVIGPLHF. CDR3 nucleotide sequence: TGTGCCAGTAGTACAGGGGTCATTGGACCCCTCCACTTT.

This chain joins TRBV5-4 and TRBJ2-2, with 8 bases lining up with TRBD1. The CDR3 sequence is 17 residues long. The germline gives CDR1 SGHNT, CDR2 YYREEE (reference sequence). The ends lost 4 bases at V and 2 bases at J; junction bases unmatched: 10. CDR3 protein: CASSTRGQVLNTGELFF. The CDR3 bases are TGTGCCAGCAGCACCCGGGGACAGGTCCTCAACACCGGGGAGCTGTTTTTT.

This clone was observed a single time. The chain couples TRBV27 to TRBJ1-1; D may be TRBD1 (5 bases). The CDR3 runs to 15 residues. CDR1 is MNHEY, CDR2 SMNVEV, per germline (reference sequence). V dropped 5 bases and J dropped 2 bases, with 15 bases sitting between them. The CDR3 loop reads CASSINPGLNTEAFF. The CDR3 nucleotides are TGTGCCAGCAGTATCAACCCGGGACTTAACACTGAAGCTTTCTTT.

This chain joins TRBV6-5 and TRBJ2-7, with TRBD1 identical over 7 bases. V trimming: 5 bases; J trimming: 3 bases; junction bases outside the gene matches: 10. The germline CDR1 and CDR2 sequences are MNHEY and SVGAGI. CDR3 length: 15 residues. CDR3 sequence: CASSRTGTVIYEQYF. The DNA for the CDR3 is TGTGCCAGCAGTCGAACCGGGACAGTCATCTACGAGCAGTACTTC.

This chain joins TRBV29-1 and TRBJ2-7; D might be TRBD1 (5 bases). The CDR3 totals 13 residues. Trimming pared 4 bases from V and 6 bases from J, leaving 16 bases between. Germline CDR1 reads SQVTM; CDR2 reads ANQGSEA. This CDR3 reads CSVVQGRYSEQYF. For the CDR3, the DNA is TGCAGCGTTGTGCAGGGCCGCTATTCCGAGCAGTACTTC.

The rearrangement links TRBV19 to TRBJ2-7; the D gene could be TRBD1 or TRBD2 (5 bases each). The length of the CDR3 is 15 residues. The germline V gene has CDR1 LNHDA and CDR2 SQIVND (reference sequence). V was shortened by 2 bases and J by 5 bases, with 16 bases between the two germline ends. The CDR3 is CASSITPGPPNEQYF. In nucleotides, the CDR3 is TGTGCCAGTAGTATAACCCCGGGACCGCCGAACGAGCAGTACTTC.

CDR3 DNA sequence: TGTGCCAGCAGTTACTCGATAGACGGGAACACTGAAGCTTTCTTT. This translates into CASSYSIDGNTEAFF. The chain uses TRBV6-5 and TRBJ1-1; D is uncertain. The CDR3 sequence is 15 residues long. Germline CDR1 and CDR2: MNHEY and SVGAGI. The ends were cut back, 0 bases at V and 1 base at J, with 9 bases in the middle.

A few counts support this clone. The chain uses TRBV10-3 and TRBJ1-5; weak D call: TRBD1 (6 bases). This CDR3 has 15 amino acids. The V gene lost 1 base and the J gene lost 7 bases, with 14 bases spanning the gap. Germline lookup yields CDR1 ENHRY and CDR2 SYGVKD. The CDR3 DNA follows: TGTGCCATCAGTGAGTACAGGGTTCTTGGCCAGCCCCAGCATTTT. This encodes CAISEYRVLGQPQHF.

The chain is built from TRBV5-6 and TRBJ1-5; possible D gene TRBD1, 5 bases. Germline CDR1 is SGHDT and CDR2 is YYEEEE. Trimming stripped 0 bases from V and 3 bases from J, with 7 bases between. The CDR3 spans 14 residues. The CDR3 loop reads CASSLGQTNQPQHF. The DNA of the CDR3 is TGTGCCAGCAGCTTGGGACAGACCAATCAGCCCCAGCATTTT.

The rearrangement uses TRBV25-1 and TRBJ2-5, with TRBD1 as a possible D gene (5 bases). Per germline, CDR1 MGHDK and CDR2 SYGVNS. V shed 4 bases and J shed 10 bases, with 10 bases lying between them. The CDR3 has 11 amino acids. CDR3 sequence (DNA): TGTGCCAGCAGTGGTAGGGGTGGCCAGTACTTC. Amino acid sequence: CASSGRGGQYF.

In this sample, this clone is large (0.1 to 1%). The gene calls are TRBV11-1 and TRBJ1-2; no reliable D call. The CDR3 consists of 15 residues. The germline CDR1 and CDR2 sequences are SGHAT and FQDESV (reference sequence). With 1 base removed from V and 0 bases from J, the gap between germline ends came to 9 bases. The CDR3 nucleotides are TGTGCCAGCAGCTTAGGAGCGGATACTAACTATGGCTACACCTTC. It specifies CASSLGADTNYGYTF.

This chain uses TRBV2 with TRBJ2-1; 10 bases match TRBD2. This CDR3 region has 16 residues. The V segment lost 6 bases and the J segment 3 bases; nucleotides outside the gene matches: 8. The germline V gene encodes CDR1 SNHLY and CDR2 FYNNEI. This CDR3 reads CASRLAGEGFYNEQFF. CDR3 DNA sequence: TGTGCCAGCAGGCTAGCGGGAGAGGGGTTCTACAATGAGCAGTTCTTC.

The V call is TRBV2, the J call TRBJ2-7, with 8 bases identical to TRBD2. The CDR3 totals 13 residues. The J segment lost 3 bases and the V segment lost 10 bases, leaving 8 bases of the junction unmatched. The germline CDR1 and CDR2 sequences are SNHLY and FYNNEI. The DNA for the CDR3 is TGTGCCACCAACGGGGGGGAGCGCTACGAGCAGTACTTC. Encoded protein: CATNGGERYEQYF.

This chain uses TRBV6-5 with TRBJ2-5; D is unresolved. CDR3 size: 15 residues. Per the germline V gene, CDR1 is MNHEY and CDR2 is SVGAGI. The V and J ends lost 0 bases and 5 bases respectively, with 13 bases between them. In DNA, the CDR3 is TGTGCCAGCAGTTACTCGAGGTTCCGAGGCGAGACCCAGTACTTC. It translates to CASSYSRFRGETQYF.

The chain couples TRBV10-3 to TRBJ2-7; the D gene is possibly TRBD1 (6 bases). In germline, CDR1 is ENHRY, CDR2 SYGVKD. The CDR3 is 14 residues long. Trimming shortened V by 3 bases and J by 2 bases, and 11 bases separated the two germline ends. The CDR3 DNA reads TGTGCCATCAGTGACGAAGGACAGACCTACGAGCAGTACTTC. This codes for CAISDEGQTYEQYF.

This clone was seen just once. This chain uses TRBV9 with TRBJ2-3; 9 nucleotides agree with TRBD2. The length of the CDR3 is 16 residues. From germline, CDR1 is SGDLS and CDR2 YYNGEE. J lost 2 bases, V lost 2 bases, and 6 bases had no gene match. CDR3 sequence reads: CASSVRSGGLTDTQYF. The CDR3 coding sequence is TGTGCCAGCAGCGTTCGGAGCGGGGGGCTCACAGATACGCAGTATTTT.

The V gene is TRBV9, the J gene TRBJ2-7; no clear D gene. This CDR3 region has 14 residues. CDR1 SGDLS and CDR2 YYNGEE come from the germline V gene. Trimming left V 0 bases short and J 0 bases short, with 7 bases between. The DNA of the CDR3 is TGTGCCAGCAGCGTAGAACCGGGCTCCTACGAGCAGTACTTC. The encoded protein is CASSVEPGSYEQYF.

This chain links TRBV28 with TRBJ1-1, with D unresolved. Between the trimmed V and J ends, which lost 8 bases and 1 base, there was a span of 8 bases. Looked up from germline, CDR1 is MDHEN and CDR2 is SYDVKM. This CDR3 is 12 amino acids long. The CDR3 protein is CASHPGNTEAFF. The CDR3 DNA reads as TGTGCCAGCCACCCGGGGAACACTGAAGCTTTCTTT.

CDR3 amino acids: CASSYSQQSPLHF. For the CDR3, the DNA is TGTGCCAGCAGTTACTCCCAACAATCACCCCTCCACTTT. This chain connects TRBV6-5 to TRBJ1-6; D is unresolved. The V gene lost 0 bases and the J gene lost 10 bases, with 7 bases spanning the gap. Germline V gives CDR1 MNHEY, CDR2 SVGAGI. The CDR3 length is 13 residues.

This clone was counted a few times. The V call is TRBV6-5, the J call TRBJ1-1; perhaps TRBD1 as D (5 bases). Germline V gene lookup returns CDR1 MNHEY and CDR2 SVGAGI. The CDR3 length is 13 residues. V lost 6 bases and J lost 7, with 15 bases in between. The CDR3, as DNA: TGTGCCAGCAGGCACGGAGGGACGCTTGAAGCTTTCTTT. This codes for CASRHGGTLEAFF.